These 25 T cell receptor beta chains share one sample of origin, sequenced in a study of blood T cell repertoires in COVID-19. Assay: immunoSEQ multiplex PCR; the TCRdb copy retains only in-frame clones and omits some. The data show around 150,000 clones, around 85% seen once. Sequencing input: peripheral blood. Every receptor here comes from a man in his sixties with acute or convalescent COVID-19.

This clone was seen just once. The rearrangement links TRBV2 to TRBJ2-7; 7 nucleotides match TRBD2. This CDR3 is 13 amino acids long. The J segment lost 2 bases and the V segment lost 6 bases, leaving 4 bases of the junction unmatched. Per germline, CDR1 SNHLY and CDR2 FYNNEI. CDR3 DNA: TGTGCCAGCAGGACCGGACTAGCCTACGAGCAGTACTTC. Amino acid sequence: CASRTGLAYEQYF.

This rearrangement joins TRBV28 to TRBJ1-5; 9 nucleotides align to TRBD1. Germline V gene lookup returns CDR1 MDHEN and CDR2 SYDVKM. CDR3 size: 18 residues. Unmatched junction bases numbered 14, after V lost 6 bases and J lost 2 bases. The CDR3 is CASRPYPGTGWGNQPQHF. CDR3 bases: TGTGCCAGCAGGCCGTACCCCGGGACAGGGTGGGGCAATCAGCCCCAGCATTTT.

V gene TRBV10-2 combines with J gene TRBJ1-6; 7 bases are shared with TRBD1. The CDR3 is 17 amino acids. CDR1 WSHSY and CDR2 SAAADI come from the germline V gene. J gave up 0 bases and V 6 bases, and 8 bases lay outside the gene matches. The CDR3 DNA sequence: TGCGCCAGCAGCTATGGACAGGCCAGCTCCTATAATTCACCCCTCCACTTT. This gives the protein CASSYGQASSYNSPLHF.

This rearrangement joins TRBV5-4 to TRBJ2-5, with D possibly matching TRBD2 (6 bases). Germline V gene sequence: CDR1 SGHNT, CDR2 YYREEE (reference sequence). Deletions cut 6 bases from V and 3 bases from J, with 18 bases between. The CDR3 contains 15 residues. CDR3 loop: CASKVGGSGEETQYF. The CDR3, as DNA: TGTGCCAGCAAGGTGGGGGGTAGCGGTGAAGAGACCCAGTACTTC.

J is TRBJ2-5 and V is TRBV10-2, with no clear D. CDR1 is WSHSY and CDR2 is SAAADI in the germline V gene. This CDR3 has 15 amino acids. With 1 base removed from V and 2 bases from J, the gap between germline ends came to 11 bases. CDR3 protein: CASSELTVIQETQYF. Here the CDR3 DNA reads TGCGCCAGCAGTGAGTTGACTGTCATACAAGAGACCCAGTACTTC.

The chain has TRBV18 and TRBJ2-1; 7 bases line up with TRBD1. Germline loops: CDR1 KGHSH, CDR2 LQKENI. CDR3 length equals 15 residues. Trimming at V came to 3 bases and at J to 7 bases, leaving 9 bases not matched to a gene. In DNA, the CDR3 is TGTGCCAGCTCACCGTCTAACAGGGGTTGGAATGAGCAGTTCTTC. This gives the protein CASSPSNRGWNEQFF.

The chain carries TRBV3-1 (or the pseudogene TRBV3-2) and TRBJ1-1; maybe TRBD1 (5 bases). The CDR3 is 16 residues long. Germline assignment: CDR1 LGHDT and CDR2 YNNKEL (reference sequence). Trimming left V 2 bases short and J 0 bases short, with 13 bases between. DNA of the CDR3: TGTGCCAGCAGCCAATGGGTAGGGGATATGAACACTGAAGCTTTCTTT. This encodes CASSQWVGDMNTEAFF.

The chain couples TRBV3-1 (or the pseudogene TRBV3-2) to TRBJ2-1; 8 nucleotides agree with TRBD2. Trimming cost V 7 bases and J 7 bases; bases outside gene matches: 9. This CDR3 contains 14 residues. Germline V gives CDR1 LGHDT, CDR2 YNNKEL (reference sequence). CDR3 sequence reads: CASNLETSANEQFF. Here the CDR3 DNA reads TGTGCCAGCAACCTTGAGACTAGCGCGAATGAGCAGTTCTTC.

The chain combines TRBV10-3 with TRBJ1-1; D might be TRBD1 (6 bases). The CDR3 is made up of 11 amino acids. With 6 bases removed from V and 5 bases from J, the gap between germline ends came to 7 bases. The germline V gene encodes CDR1 ENHRY and CDR2 SYGVKD. CDR3 residues: CAIRGGTEAFF. DNA for the CDR3: TGTGCCATCAGAGGGGGAACTGAAGCTTTCTTT.

The chain carries TRBV18 and TRBJ1-1, with 9 bases identical to TRBD1. Germline V CDR1 and CDR2: KGHSH, LQKENI. Trimming removed 1 base from V and 2 bases from J; junction bases left unmatched: 8. This CDR3 region has 17 residues. The CDR3: CASSPQFPGQGNTEAFF. CDR3 bases: TGTGCCAGCTCACCACAATTCCCGGGACAGGGAAACACTGAAGCTTTCTTT.

This chain uses TRBV3-1 (or the pseudogene TRBV3-2) with TRBJ2-1, with TRBD2 matching 7 bases. The CDR3 runs to 15 residues. Unmatched junction bases numbered 7, after V lost 3 bases and J lost 5 bases. The germline V gene has CDR1 LGHDT and CDR2 YNNKEL (reference sequence). The DNA of the CDR3 is TGTGCCAGCAGCCACGCTAGCGGATCGAACAATGAGCAGTTCTTC. Its protein product is CASSHASGSNNEQFF.

CDR3 protein: CASSLAAVSTDTQYF. The CDR3 nucleotides are TGCGCCAGCAGCTTGGCGGCGGTGAGCACAGATACGCAGTATTTT. This chain uses TRBV5-1 with TRBJ2-3; no clear D gene. This CDR3 has 15 amino acids. Per the germline V gene, CDR1 is SGHRS and CDR2 is YFSETQ. V was pared by 0 bases and J by 0 bases, with 8 bases between.

The genes are TRBV30 and TRBJ1-5; D ambiguous. The germline V gene has CDR1 GTSNPN and CDR2 SVGIG (reference sequence). V was pared by 3 bases and J by 2 bases, with 11 bases between. There are 14 residues in the CDR3. CDR3 loop: CAWSPLVGNQPQHF. The CDR3 bases are TGTGCCTGGAGCCCTTTAGTTGGCAATCAGCCCCAGCATTTT.

This clone was observed a handful of times. The chain recombines TRBV27 with TRBJ1-5; the match to TRBD1 covers 9 bases. Germline trimming cut 10 bases from V and 7 bases from J; bases unmatched to any gene: 5. This CDR3 has 12 amino acids. Germline V CDR1 and CDR2: MNHEY, SMNVEV (reference sequence). The CDR3 is CATGTGIQPQHF. The DNA for the CDR3 is TGTGCCACCGGGACAGGGATACAGCCCCAGCATTTT.

Of note for this clone: Different DNA sequences within this sample yield the same CDR3. V usage is TRBV6-2 or TRBV6-3 and J usage is TRBJ1-5, with 7 nucleotides matching TRBD1. Trimming at V came to 2 bases and at J to 3 bases, leaving 7 bases not matched to a gene. CDR1 and CDR2 from the germline V gene are MNHEY and SVGEGT. CDR3 size: 16 residues. CDR3 nucleotides: TGTGCCAGCAGTTACCCGGTCGACAGGGTCAATCAGCCCCAGCATTTT. Its translation: CASSYPVDRVNQPQHF.

The rearrangement joins TRBV6-5 to TRBJ1-5; no clear D gene. The germline V gene encodes CDR1 MNHEY and CDR2 SVGAGI. V was clipped by 4 bases and J by 5 bases, with 9 bases between them. The CDR3 is made up of 13 amino acids. The CDR3 protein is CASSFTDDQPQHF. CDR3 nucleotides: TGTGCCAGCAGTTTCACAGACGATCAGCCCCAGCATTTT.

The chain links TRBV5-1 to TRBJ1-1; no reliable D call. V lost 0 bases to trimming and J lost 1 base, with 10 bases between them. In germline, CDR1 is SGHRS, CDR2 YFSETQ. This CDR3 spans 15 amino acids. DNA of the CDR3: TGCGCCAGCAGCTTGGTTTTTGGGCAGAACACTGAAGCTTTCTTT. This gives the protein CASSLVFGQNTEAFF.

The V call is TRBV14, the J call TRBJ1-1; D is perhaps TRBD1 (6 bases). CDR3 length equals 13 residues. Germline V gene lookup returns CDR1 SGHDN and CDR2 FVKESK. The germline V and J ends were trimmed by 3 bases and 4 bases, with 9 bases remaining between them. CDR3 nucleotide sequence: TGTGCCAGCAGCCACGGACAGATCACTGAAGCTTTCTTT. Encoded protein: CASSHGQITEAFF.

The rearrangement uses TRBV27 and TRBJ1-1; no definite D call. V was trimmed by 3 bases and J by 10 bases, leaving 12 bases between them. The CDR3 loop spans 12 amino acids. In germline, CDR1 is MNHEY, CDR2 SMNVEV (reference sequence). The CDR3 protein is CASSFLGEGAFF. CDR3 nucleotide sequence: TGTGCCAGCAGTTTCTTGGGTGAGGGAGCTTTCTTT.

The rearrangement links TRBV27 to TRBJ2-1, with a weak D call TRBD2 (5 bases). The CDR3 is made up of 15 amino acids. The germline V gene has CDR1 MNHEY and CDR2 SMNVEV (reference sequence). V lost 5 bases and J lost 9, with 20 bases in between. CDR3 region: CASSPLSVQPGEQFF. Written as DNA, the CDR3 is TGTGCCAGCAGTCCCCTTAGCGTCCAGCCGGGTGAGCAGTTCTTC.

The chain employs TRBV11-2 and TRBJ2-2; 8 bases match TRBD1. The CDR3 runs 16 residues. Trimming cost V 2 bases and J 6 bases; bases outside gene matches: 8. From germline, CDR1 is SGHAT and CDR2 FQNNGV. The CDR3 loop reads CASSLWAGGLAGELFF. The DNA of the CDR3 is TGTGCCAGCAGCTTATGGGCAGGGGGCTTGGCCGGGGAGCTGTTTTTT.

V is TRBV2 and J is TRBJ2-3; TRBD1 aligns across 9 bases. From germline, CDR1 is SNHLY and CDR2 FYNNEI. The CDR3 sequence is 15 residues long. The junction had 9 bases not matched to a gene; V was cut back by 10 bases and J by 1 base. CDR3 in amino acids: CATALRDRGTDTQYF. The DNA for the CDR3 is TGTGCCACCGCACTCCGGGACAGGGGCACAGATACGCAGTATTTT.

The CDR3 spells CASSVTGGEGDEQFF. The CDR3 DNA reads as TGTGCCAGCAGCGTAACAGGGGGCGAGGGGGATGAGCAGTTCTTC. The chain has TRBV9 and TRBJ2-1; 9 nucleotides line up with TRBD1. Germline V gene lookup returns CDR1 SGDLS and CDR2 YYNGEE. This CDR3 has 15 amino acids. V lost 1 base to trimming and J lost 8 bases; unmatched junction nucleotides: 7.

This chain connects TRBV5-5 to TRBJ1-1; the D is unclear. Germline-derived CDR1 and CDR2 are SGHKS and YYEKEE (reference sequence). The CDR3 has 14 amino acids. V lost 0 bases to trimming and J lost 2 bases, with 8 bases between them. CDR3 nucleotides: TGTGCCAGCAGCTTGGATATAGCCAACACTGAAGCTTTCTTT. It translates to CASSLDIANTEAFF.

This clone was seen only once. Different DNA sequences within this sample yield the same CDR3. V usage is TRBV24-1 and J usage is TRBJ1-3; 8 nucleotides line up with TRBD1. CDR3 length equals 15 residues. After removal of 4 bases from V and 4 bases from J, the junction contained 5 bases not matched to a gene. Germline lookup yields CDR1 KGHDR and CDR2 SFDVKD. This CDR3 is CATSDSRTGGNTIYF. In DNA form, the CDR3 reads TGTGCCACCAGTGACTCCCGGACAGGGGGAAACACCATATATTTT.